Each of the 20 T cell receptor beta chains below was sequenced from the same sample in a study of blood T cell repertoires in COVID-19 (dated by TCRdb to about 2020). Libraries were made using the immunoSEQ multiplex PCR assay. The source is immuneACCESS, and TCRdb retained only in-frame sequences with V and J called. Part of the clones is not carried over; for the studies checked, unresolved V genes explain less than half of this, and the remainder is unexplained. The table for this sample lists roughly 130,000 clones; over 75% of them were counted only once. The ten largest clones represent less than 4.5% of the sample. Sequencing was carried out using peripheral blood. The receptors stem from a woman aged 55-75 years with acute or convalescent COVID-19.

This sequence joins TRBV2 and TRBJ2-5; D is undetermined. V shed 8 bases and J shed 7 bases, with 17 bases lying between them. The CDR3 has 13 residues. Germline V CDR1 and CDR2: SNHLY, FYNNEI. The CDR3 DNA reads TGTGCCAGCGAGGATGCGCCGGGTGGGACCCAGTACTTC. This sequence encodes CASEDAPGGTQYF.

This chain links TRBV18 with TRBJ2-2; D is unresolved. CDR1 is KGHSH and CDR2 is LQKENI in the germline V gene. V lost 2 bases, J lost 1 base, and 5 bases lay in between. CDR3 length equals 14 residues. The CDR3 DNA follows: TGTGCCAGCTCACCATTACAGAACACCGGGGAGCTGTTTTTT. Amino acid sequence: CASSPLQNTGELFF. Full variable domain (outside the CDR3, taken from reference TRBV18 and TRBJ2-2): NAGVMQNPRHLVRRRGQEARLRCSPMKGHSHVYWYRQLPEEGLKFMVYLQKENIIDESGMPKERFSAEFPKEGPSILRIQQVVRGDSAAYFCASSPLQNTGELFFGEGSRLTVL.

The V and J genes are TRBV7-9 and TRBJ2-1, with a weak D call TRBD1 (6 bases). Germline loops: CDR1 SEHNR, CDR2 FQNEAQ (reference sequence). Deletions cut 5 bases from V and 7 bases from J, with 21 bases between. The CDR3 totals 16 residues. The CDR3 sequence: CASSPGYRQGLNEQFF. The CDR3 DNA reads TGTGCCAGCAGCCCCGGATATCGGCAGGGGCTTAATGAGCAGTTCTTC.

This CDR3 reads CASSQRQGIKEKLFF. The CDR3, as DNA: TGTGCCAGCAGCCAGAGACAGGGCATAAAGGAAAAACTGTTTTTT. The gene calls are TRBV3-1 (or the pseudogene TRBV3-2) and TRBJ1-4; 7 nucleotides agree with TRBD1. This CDR3 region has 15 residues. The J segment lost 8 bases and the V segment lost 3 bases, leaving 9 bases of the junction unmatched. The germline gives CDR1 LGHDT, CDR2 YNNKEL (reference sequence).

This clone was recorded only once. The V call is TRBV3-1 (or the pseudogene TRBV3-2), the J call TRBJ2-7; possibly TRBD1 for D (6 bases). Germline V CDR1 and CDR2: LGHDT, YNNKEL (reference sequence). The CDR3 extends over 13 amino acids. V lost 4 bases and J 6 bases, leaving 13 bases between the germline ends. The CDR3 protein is CASSRTGNSEQYF. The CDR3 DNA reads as TGTGCCAGCAGCCGAACAGGGAACTCCGAGCAGTACTTC.

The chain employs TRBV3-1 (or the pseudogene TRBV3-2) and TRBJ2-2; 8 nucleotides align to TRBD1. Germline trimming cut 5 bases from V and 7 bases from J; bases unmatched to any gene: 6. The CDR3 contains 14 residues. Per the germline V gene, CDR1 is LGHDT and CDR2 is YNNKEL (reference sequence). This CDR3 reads CASSKGQVNGELFF. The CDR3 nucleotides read TGTGCCAGCAGCAAGGGACAGGTTAACGGGGAGCTGTTTTTT.

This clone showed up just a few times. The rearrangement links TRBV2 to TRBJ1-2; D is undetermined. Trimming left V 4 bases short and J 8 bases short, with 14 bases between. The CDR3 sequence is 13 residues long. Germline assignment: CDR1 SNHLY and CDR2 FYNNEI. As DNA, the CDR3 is TGTGCCAGCAGTGTTATAGCGGGGAACGGCTACACCTTC. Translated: CASSVIAGNGYTF.

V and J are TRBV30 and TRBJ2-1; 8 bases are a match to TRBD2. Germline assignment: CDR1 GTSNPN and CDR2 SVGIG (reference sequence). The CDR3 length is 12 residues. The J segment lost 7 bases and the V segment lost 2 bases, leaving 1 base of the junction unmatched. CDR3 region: CAWSPSGNEQFF. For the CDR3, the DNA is TGTGCCTGGAGTCCTAGCGGGAATGAGCAGTTCTTC.

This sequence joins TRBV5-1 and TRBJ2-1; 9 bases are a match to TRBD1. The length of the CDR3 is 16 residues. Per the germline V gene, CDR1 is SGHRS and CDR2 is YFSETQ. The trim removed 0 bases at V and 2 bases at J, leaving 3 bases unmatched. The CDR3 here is CASSLGGTGTYNEQFF. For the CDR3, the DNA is TGCGCCAGCAGCTTGGGGGGGACAGGGACCTACAATGAGCAGTTCTTC.

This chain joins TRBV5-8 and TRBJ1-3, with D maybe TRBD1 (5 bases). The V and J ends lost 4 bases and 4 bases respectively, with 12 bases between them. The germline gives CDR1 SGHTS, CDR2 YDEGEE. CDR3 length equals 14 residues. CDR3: CASSGQGWGNTIYF. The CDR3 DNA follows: TGTGCCAGCAGCGGCCAGGGCTGGGGAAACACCATATATTTT. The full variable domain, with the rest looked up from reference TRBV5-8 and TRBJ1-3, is EAGVTQSPTHLIKTRGQQATLRCSPISGHTSVYWYQQALGLGLQFLLWYDEGEERNRGNFPPRFSGRQFPNYSSELNVNALELEDSALYLCASSGQGWGNTIYFGEGSWLTVV.

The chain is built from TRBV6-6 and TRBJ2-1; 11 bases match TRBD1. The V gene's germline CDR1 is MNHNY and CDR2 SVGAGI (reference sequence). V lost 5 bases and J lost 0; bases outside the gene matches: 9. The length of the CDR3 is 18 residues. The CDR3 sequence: CASSRLGTGGSSYNEQFF. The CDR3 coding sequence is TGTGCCAGCAGTCGCCTCGGGACAGGGGGGAGCTCCTACAATGAGCAGTTCTTC.

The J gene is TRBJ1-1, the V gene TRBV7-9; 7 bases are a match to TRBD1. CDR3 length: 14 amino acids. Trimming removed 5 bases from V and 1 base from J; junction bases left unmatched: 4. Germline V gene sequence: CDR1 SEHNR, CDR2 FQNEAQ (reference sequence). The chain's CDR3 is CASSLRQGNTEAFF. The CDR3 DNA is TGTGCCAGCAGCCTTAGACAGGGGAACACTGAAGCTTTCTTT.

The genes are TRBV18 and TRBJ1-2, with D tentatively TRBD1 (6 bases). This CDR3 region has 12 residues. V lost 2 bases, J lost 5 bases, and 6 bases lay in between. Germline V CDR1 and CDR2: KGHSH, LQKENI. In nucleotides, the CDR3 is TGTGCCAGCTCACCAAGGGGGTATGGCTACACCTTC. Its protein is CASSPRGYGYTF.

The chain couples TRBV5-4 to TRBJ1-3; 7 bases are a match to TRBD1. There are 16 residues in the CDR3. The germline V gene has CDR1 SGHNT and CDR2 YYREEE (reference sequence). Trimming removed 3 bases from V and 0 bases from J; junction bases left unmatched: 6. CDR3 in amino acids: CASSWGQSRSGNTIYF. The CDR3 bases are TGTGCCAGCAGCTGGGGACAGTCTCGCTCTGGAAACACCATATATTTT.

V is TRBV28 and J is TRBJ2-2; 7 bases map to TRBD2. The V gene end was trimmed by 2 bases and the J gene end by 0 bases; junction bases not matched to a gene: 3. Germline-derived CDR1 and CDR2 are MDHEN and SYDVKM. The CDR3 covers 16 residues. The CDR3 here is CASSLAGTTNTGELFF. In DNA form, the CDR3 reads TGTGCCAGCAGTTTAGCAGGGACTACGAACACCGGGGAGCTGTTTTTT.

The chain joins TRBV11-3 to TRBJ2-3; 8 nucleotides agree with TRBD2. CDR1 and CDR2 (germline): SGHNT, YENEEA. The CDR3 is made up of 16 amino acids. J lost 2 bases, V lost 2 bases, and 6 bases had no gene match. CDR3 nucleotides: TGTGCCAGCAGCTTACGCGCTAGCGGGTTCACAGATACGCAGTATTTT. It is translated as CASSLRASGFTDTQYF.

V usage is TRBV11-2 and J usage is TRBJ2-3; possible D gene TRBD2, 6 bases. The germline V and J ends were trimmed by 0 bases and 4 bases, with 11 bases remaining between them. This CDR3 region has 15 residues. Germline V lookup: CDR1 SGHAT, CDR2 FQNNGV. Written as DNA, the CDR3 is TGTGCCAGCAGCTTAGATCGGTGGGGGGCAGATACGCAGTATTTT. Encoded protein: CASSLDRWGADTQYF.

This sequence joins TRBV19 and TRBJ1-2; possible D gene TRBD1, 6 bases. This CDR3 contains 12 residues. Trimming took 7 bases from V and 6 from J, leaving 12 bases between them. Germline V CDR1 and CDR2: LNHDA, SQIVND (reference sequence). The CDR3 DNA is TGTGCCAGTACTACAGGGTATGATGGCTACACCTTC. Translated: CASTTGYDGYTF.

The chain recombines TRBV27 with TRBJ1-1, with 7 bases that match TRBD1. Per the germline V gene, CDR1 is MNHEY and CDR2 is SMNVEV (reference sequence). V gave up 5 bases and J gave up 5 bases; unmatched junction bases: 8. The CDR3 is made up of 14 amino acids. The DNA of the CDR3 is TGTGCCAGCAGTGGCTCAGGGGGTAGGACTGAAGCTTTCTTT. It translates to CASSGSGGRTEAFF.

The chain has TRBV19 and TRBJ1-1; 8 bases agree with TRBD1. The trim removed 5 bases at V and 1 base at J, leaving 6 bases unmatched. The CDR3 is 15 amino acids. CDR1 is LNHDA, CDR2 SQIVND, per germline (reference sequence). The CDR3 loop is CASSFRQGRNTEAFF. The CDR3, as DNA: TGTGCCAGTAGTTTCCGACAGGGGAGGAACACTGAAGCTTTCTTT. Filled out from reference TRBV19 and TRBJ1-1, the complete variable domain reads DGGITQSPKYLFRKEGQNVTLSCEQNLNHDAMYWYRQDPGQGLRLIYYSQIVNDFQKGDIAEGYSVSREKKESFPLTVTSAQKNPTAFYLCASSFRQGRNTEAFFGQGTRLTVV.